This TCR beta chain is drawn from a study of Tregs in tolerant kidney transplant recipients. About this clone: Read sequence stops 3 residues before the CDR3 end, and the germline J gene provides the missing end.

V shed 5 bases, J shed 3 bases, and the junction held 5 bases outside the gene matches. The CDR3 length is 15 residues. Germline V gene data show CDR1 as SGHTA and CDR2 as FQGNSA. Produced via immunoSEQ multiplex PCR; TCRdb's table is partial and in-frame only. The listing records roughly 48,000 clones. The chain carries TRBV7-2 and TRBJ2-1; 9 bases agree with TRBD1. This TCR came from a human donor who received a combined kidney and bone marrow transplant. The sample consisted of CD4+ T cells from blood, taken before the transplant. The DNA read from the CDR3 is TGTGCCAGCAGCAGGCGGGACAGGGACTACAATGAG. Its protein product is CASSRRDRDYNE. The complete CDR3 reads CASSRRDRDYNEQFF.